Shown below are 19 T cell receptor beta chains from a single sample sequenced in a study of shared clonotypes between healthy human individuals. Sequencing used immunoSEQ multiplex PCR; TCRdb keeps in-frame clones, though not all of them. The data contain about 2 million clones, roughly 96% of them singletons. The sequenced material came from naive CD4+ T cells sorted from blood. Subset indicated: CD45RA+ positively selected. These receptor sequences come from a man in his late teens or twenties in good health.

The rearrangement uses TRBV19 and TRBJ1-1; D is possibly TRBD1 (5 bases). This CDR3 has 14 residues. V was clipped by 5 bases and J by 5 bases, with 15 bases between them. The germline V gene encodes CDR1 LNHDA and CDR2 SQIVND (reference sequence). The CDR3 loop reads CASSYAGGRTEAFF. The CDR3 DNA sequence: TGTGCCAGTAGTTATGCGGGGGGTCGGACTGAAGCTTTCTTT.

Here the CDR3 DNA reads TGTGCCAGCAGTACAGCCGACAGGGCCACCGGGGAGCTGTTTTTT. It translates to CASSTADRATGELFF. The chain has TRBV28 and TRBJ2-2; 7 positions agree with TRBD1. The trim removed 5 bases at V and 4 bases at J, leaving 7 bases unmatched. Germline assignment: CDR1 MDHEN and CDR2 SYDVKM. The CDR3 covers 15 residues.

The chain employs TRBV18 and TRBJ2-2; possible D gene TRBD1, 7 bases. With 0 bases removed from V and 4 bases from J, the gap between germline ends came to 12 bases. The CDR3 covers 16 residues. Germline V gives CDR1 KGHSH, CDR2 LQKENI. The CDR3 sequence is CASSPPQGGLTGELFF. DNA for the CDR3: TGTGCCAGCTCACCACCCCAGGGGGGTCTCACCGGGGAGCTGTTTTTT.

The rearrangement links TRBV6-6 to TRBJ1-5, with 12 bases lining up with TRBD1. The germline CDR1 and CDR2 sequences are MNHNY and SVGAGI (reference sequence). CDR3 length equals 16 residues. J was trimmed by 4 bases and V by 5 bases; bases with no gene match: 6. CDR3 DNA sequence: TGTGCCAGCAGTATGAAGGGACAGGGGGCAAATCAGCCCCAGCATTTT. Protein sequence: CASSMKGQGANQPQHF.

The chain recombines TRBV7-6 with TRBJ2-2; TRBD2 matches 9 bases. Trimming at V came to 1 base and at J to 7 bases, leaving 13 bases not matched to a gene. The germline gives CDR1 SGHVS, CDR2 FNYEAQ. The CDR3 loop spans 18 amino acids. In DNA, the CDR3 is TGTGCCAGCAGCTTAGGTGGCCCCTATAGCGGGAGTAGCGGGGAGCTGTTTTTT. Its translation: CASSLGGPYSGSSGELFF.

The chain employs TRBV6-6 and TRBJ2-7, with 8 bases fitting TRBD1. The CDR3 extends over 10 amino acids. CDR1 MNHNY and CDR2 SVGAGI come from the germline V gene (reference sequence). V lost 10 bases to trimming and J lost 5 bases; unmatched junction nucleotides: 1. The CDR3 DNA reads TGTGCCACAGGGGGCGACGAGCAGTACTTC. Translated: CATGGDEQYF.

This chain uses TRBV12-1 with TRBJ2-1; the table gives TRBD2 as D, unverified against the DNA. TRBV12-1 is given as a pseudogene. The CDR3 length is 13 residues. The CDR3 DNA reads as TGTGCCAGCAGCTCCCCCCGACTGGGTGAGCAGTTCTTC. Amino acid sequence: CASSSPRLGEQFF.

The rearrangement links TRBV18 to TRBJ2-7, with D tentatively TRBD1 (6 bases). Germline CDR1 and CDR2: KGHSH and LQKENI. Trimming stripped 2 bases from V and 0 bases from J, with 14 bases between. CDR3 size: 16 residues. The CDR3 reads CASSPNYRGSSYEQYF. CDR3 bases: TGTGCCAGCTCACCAAATTATAGGGGGAGCTCCTACGAGCAGTACTTC.

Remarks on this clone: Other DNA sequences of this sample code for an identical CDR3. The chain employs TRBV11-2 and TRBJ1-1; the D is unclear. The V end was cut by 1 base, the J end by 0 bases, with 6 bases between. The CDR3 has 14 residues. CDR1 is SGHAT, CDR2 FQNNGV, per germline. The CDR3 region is CASSLGQMNTEAFF. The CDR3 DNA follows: TGTGCCAGCAGCTTAGGCCAGATGAACACTGAAGCTTTCTTT.

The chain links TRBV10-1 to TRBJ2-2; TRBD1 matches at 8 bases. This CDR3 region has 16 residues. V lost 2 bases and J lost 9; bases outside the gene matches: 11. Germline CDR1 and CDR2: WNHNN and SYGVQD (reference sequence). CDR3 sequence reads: CASSESHSGQGRELFF. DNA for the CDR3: TGCGCCAGCAGTGAGAGCCACAGTGGACAGGGCCGGGAGCTGTTTTTT.

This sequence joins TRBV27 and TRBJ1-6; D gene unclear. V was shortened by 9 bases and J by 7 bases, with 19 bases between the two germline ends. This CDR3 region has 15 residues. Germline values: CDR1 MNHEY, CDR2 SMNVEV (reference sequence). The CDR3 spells CASQPRAPRNSPLHF. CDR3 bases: TGTGCCAGTCAGCCGCGGGCCCCTCGGAATTCACCCCTCCACTTT.

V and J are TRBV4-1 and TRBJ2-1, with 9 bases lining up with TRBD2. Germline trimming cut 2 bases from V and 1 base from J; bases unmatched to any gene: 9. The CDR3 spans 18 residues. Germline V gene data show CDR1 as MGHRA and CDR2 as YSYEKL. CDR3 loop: CASSQLYLAGPSYNEQFF. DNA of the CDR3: TGCGCCAGCAGCCAACTTTACCTAGCGGGGCCGTCCTACAATGAGCAGTTCTTC.

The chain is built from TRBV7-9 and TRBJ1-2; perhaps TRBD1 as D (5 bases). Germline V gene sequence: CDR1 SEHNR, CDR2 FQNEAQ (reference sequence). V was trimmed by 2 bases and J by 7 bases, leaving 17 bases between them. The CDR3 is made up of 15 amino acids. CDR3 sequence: CASSLLGQLLSGYTF. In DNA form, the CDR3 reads TGTGCCAGCAGCTTACTTGGACAACTACTAAGTGGCTACACCTTC.

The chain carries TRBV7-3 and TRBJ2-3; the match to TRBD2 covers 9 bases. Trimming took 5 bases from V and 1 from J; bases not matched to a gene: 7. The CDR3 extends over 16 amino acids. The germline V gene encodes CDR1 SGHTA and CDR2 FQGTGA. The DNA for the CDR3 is TGTGCCAGCAGCCAAAGGGCTAGCGGGGGCACAGATACGCAGTATTTT. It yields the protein CASSQRASGGTDTQYF.

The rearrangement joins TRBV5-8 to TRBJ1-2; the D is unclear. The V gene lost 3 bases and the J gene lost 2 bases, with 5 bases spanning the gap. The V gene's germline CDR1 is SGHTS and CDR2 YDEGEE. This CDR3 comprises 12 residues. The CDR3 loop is CASSYKNYGYTF. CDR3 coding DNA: TGTGCCAGCAGCTATAAGAACTATGGCTACACCTTC.

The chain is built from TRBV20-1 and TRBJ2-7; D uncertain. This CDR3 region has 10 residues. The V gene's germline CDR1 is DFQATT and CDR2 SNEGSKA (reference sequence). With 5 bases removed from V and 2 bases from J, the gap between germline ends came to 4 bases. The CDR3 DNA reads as TGCAGTGCTTGGACCTACGAGCAGTACTTC. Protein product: CSAWTYEQYF.

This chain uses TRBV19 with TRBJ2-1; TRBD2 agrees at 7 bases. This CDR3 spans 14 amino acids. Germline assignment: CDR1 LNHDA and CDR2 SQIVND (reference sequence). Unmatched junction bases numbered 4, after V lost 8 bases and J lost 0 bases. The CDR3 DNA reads TGTGCCAGTTCGGGCGGGAGCTCCTACAATGAGCAGTTCTTC. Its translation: CASSGGSSYNEQFF.

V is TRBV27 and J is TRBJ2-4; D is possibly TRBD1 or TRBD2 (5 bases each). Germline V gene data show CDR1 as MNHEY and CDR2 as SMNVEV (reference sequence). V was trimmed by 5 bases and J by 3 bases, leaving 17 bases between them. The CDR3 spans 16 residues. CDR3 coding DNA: TGTGCCAGCAGTCGGACCGCCAGCGGACACAAAAACATTCAGTACTTC. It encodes CASSRTASGHKNIQYF.

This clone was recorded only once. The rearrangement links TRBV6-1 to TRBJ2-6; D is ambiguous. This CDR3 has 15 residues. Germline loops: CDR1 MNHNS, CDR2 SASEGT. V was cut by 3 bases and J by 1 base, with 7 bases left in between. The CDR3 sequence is CASSDIGSGANVLTF. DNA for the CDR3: TGTGCCAGCAGTGATATTGGGTCTGGGGCCAACGTCCTGACTTTC.